This T cell receptor (beta chain) was sequenced for a study of somatic mutations in cytotoxic T cells in rheumatoid arthritis. V shed 0 bases and J shed 2 bases, with 9 bases lying between them. Germline assignment: CDR1 SGDLS and CDR2 YYNGEE. The length of the CDR3 is 15 residues. Sequencing used immunoSEQ multiplex PCR; TCRdb keeps in-frame clones, though not all of them. The sample lists some 2,300 clones; approximately 79% were seen once. This clone was seen a handful of times. Antigen specificity is unknown. Study-level findings and limits: For rheumatoid arthritis patients, CD8+ clonality increased with age, whereas it did not in healthy controls.

This chain connects TRBV9 to TRBJ1-5; TRBD1 might be the D (6 bases). The receptor comes from a woman aged 40 to 55 with rheumatoid arthritis. What was sequenced was CD8+ T cells sorted from blood. This CDR3 reads CASSVDYRGNQPQHF. The CDR3 region has the DNA TGTGCCAGCAGCGTAGATTACAGGGGCAATCAGCCCCAGCATTTT.